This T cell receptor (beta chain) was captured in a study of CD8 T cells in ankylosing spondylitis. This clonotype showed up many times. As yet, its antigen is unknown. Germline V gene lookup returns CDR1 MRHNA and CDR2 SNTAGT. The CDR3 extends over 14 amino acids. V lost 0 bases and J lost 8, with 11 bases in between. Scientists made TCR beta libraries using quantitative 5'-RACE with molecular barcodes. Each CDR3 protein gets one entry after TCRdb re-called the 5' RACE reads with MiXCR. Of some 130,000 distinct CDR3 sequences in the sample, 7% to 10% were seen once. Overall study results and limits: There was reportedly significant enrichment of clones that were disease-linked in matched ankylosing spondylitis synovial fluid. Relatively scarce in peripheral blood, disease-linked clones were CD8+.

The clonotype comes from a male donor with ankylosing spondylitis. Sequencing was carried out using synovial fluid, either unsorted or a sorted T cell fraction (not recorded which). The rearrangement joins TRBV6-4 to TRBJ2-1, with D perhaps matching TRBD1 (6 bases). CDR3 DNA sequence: TGTGCCAGCAGTGACTCTCCCAGGGGATATGAGCAGTTCTTC. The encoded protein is CASSDSPRGYEQFF.